This T cell receptor (beta chain) was recorded in a study of shared clonotypes between healthy human individuals. Whole-study findings and limits: Shared clonotypes: roughly 4.5% naive CD4, about 4% naive CD8, over 2% memory CD4, about 0.4% memory CD8. For sorted subsets, rarefaction showed incomplete sequencing despite large depth.

Details on this clone: Its antigen is not known.

As handled by the study authors: As immunoSEQ supplied junction-only sequences (without quality scores), filtering differed. Libraries were prepared by immunoSEQ multiplex PCR; TCRdb keeps only in-frame clonotypes and omits some of them. V and J calls and clone size are as listed in that table; D and trimming were resolved from the DNA. The sample contains a few hundred thousand clones, around 96% of which appear only once. Sequencing was carried out using memory CD8+ T cells sorted from blood. Documented subset: CD45RO+ cells pooled with CCR7-negative TemRA cells. The sequence derives from a young man in good health.

CDR3 protein: CASSLAREFDEQYF. CDR3 DNA sequence: TGTGCCAGCAGCTTGGCACGGGAGTTCGACGAGCAGTACTTC. The chain is built from TRBV5-5 and TRBJ2-7, with a possible D match to TRBD2 (6 bases). Germline loops: CDR1 SGHKS, CDR2 YYEKEE (reference sequence). The CDR3 totals 14 residues. Trimming stripped 0 bases from V and 5 bases from J, with 12 bases between. Complete variable domain (other parts from reference TRBV5-5 and TRBJ2-7): DAGVTQSPTHLIKTRGQQVTLRCSPISGHKSVSWYQQVLGQGPQFIFQYYEKEERGRGNFPDRFSARQFPNYSSELNVNALLLGDSALYLCASSLAREFDEQYFGPGTRLTVT.